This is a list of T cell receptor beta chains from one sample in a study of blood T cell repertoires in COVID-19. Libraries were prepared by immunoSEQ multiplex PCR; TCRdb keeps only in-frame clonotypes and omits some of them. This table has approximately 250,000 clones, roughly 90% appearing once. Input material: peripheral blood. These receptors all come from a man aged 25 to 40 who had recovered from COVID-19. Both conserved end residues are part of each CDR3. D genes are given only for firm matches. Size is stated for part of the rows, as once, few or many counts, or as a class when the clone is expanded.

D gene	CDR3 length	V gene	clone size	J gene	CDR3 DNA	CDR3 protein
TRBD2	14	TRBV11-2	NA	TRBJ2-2	TGTGCCAGCAGCCATGGGGGGGTAGTCGGGGAGCTGTTTTTT	CASSHGGVVGELFF
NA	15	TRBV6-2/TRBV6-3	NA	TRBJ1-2	TGTGCCAGCAGTTACCTAGCGGCCAGGCTCTATGGCTACACCTTC	CASSYLAARLYGYTF
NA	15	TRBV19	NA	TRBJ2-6	TGTGCCAGTAGTACAAGGGAGGCTGGGGCCAACGTCCTGACTTTC	CASSTREAGANVLTF
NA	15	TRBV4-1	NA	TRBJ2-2	TGCGCCAGCAGCCAAGAGCGACTGAACACCGGGGAGCTGTTTTTT	CASSQERLNTGELFF
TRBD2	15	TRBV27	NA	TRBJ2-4	TGTGCCAGCAAGCTAGCGGGGGGAGGGGAAGACATTCAGTACTTC	CASKLAGGGEDIQYF
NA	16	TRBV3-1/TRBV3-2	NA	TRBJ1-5	TGTGCCAGCAGCCAAGAAGCAGGGTCCCAGGATCAGCCCCAGCATTTT	CASSQEAGSQDQPQHF
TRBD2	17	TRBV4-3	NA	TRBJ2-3	TGCGCCAGCAGCCAAGTCAGCTTCCAGGGAGGGGCAGATACGCAGTATTTT	CASSQVSFQGGADTQYF
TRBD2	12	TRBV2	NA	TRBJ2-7	TGTGCCAGCGCCGGACTAGCGGACGAGCAGTACTTC	CASAGLADEQYF
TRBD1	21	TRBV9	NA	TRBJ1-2	TGTGCCAGCAGCGTTGATTCCGGGACAGGGGGCGGAGGATGGTTTGGTTCAGGCTACACCTTC	CASSVDSGTGGGGWFGSGYTF
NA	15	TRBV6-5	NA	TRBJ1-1	TGTGCCAGCAGTTACTTATTCCGGAGAAACACTGAAGCTTTCTTT	CASSYLFRRNTEAFF
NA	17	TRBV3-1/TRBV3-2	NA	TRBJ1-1	TGTGCCAGCAGCCGTATACAGGGAGTCCAAATGAACACTGAAGCTTTCTTT	CASSRIQGVQMNTEAFF
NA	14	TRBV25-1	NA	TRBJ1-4	TGTGCCAGCAGTGAGAACGGGGAAGAAGAAAAACTGTTTTTT	CASSENGEEEKLFF
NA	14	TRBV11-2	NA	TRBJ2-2	TGTGCCAGCAGCTTAGCACCCCGCGGCGGGGAGCTGTTTTTT	CASSLAPRGGELFF
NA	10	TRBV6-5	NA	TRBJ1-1	TGTGCCGGGGGGGGATCTGAAGCTTTCTTT	CAGGGSEAFF
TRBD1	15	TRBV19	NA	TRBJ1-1	TGTGCCAGTAGTATAGGGGACAGGCTAGACACTGAAGCTTTCTTT	CASSIGDRLDTEAFF
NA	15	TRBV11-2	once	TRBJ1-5	TGTGCCAGCAGCCCTAGGGGGTCAAACAATCAGCCCCAGCATTTT	CASSPRGSNNQPQHF
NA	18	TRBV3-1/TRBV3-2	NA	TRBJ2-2	TGTGCCAGCAGCCCTGTTGGCTCTCCCTTCGTGAACACCGGGGAGCTGTTTTTT	CASSPVGSPFVNTGELFF
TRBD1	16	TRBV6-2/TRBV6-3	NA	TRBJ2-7	TGTGCCAGCAGCTTTACCCGGACAGGGGACCTCTACGAGCAGTACTTC	CASSFTRTGDLYEQYF
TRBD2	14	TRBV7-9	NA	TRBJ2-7	TGTGCCAGCAGCCCGGGACTATACTCCTACGAGCAGTACTTC	CASSPGLYSYEQYF
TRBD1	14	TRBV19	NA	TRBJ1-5	TGTGCCAGTAGTACACACAGGGGAGATCAGCCCCAGCATTTT	CASSTHRGDQPQHF
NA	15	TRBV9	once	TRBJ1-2	TGTGCCAGCAGCGTCACGGACAGCCTAAACTATGGCTACACCTTC	CASSVTDSLNYGYTF
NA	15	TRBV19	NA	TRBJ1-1	TGTGCCAGTAGAATGGACAGTTCAATGAACACTGAAGCTTTCTTT	CASRMDSSMNTEAFF
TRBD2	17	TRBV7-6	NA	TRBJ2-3	TGTGCCAGCAGCTTAGCGGCGGGGGGGCAGTTTATGGATACGCAGTATTTT	CASSLAAGGQFMDTQYF
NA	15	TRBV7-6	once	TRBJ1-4	TGTGCCAGCAGCTTATCCGGGAGGACTAATGAAAAACTGTTTTTT	CASSLSGRTNEKLFF
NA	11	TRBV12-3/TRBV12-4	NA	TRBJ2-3	TGTGCCCTATTGCGGGGAGATACGCAGTATTTT	CALLRGDTQYF
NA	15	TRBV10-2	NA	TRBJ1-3	TGCGCCAGCAGAGGAGCACAGGGTGGTGGAAACACCATATATTTT	CASRGAQGGGNTIYF
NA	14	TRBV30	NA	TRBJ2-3	TGTGCCTGGAGCGCAGGGTCTAGCACAGATACGCAGTATTTT	CAWSAGSSTDTQYF
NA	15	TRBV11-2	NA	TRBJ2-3	TGTGCCAGCAGCTTCAACAGCTTGAGAACAGATACGCAGTATTTT	CASSFNSLRTDTQYF
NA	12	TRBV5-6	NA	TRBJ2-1	TGTGCCAGCAGCTTTGAGGGTAATGAGCAGTTCTTC	CASSFEGNEQFF
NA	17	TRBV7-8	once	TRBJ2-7	TGTGCCAGCAGCTTAGGGGATAGGGACTCTCTGCGCTACGAGCAGTACTTC	CASSLGDRDSLRYEQYF
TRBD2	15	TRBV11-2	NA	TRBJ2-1	TGTGCCAGCAGCTTAGGTGGGGGGGGATCTAATGAGCAGTTCTTC	CASSLGGGGSNEQFF
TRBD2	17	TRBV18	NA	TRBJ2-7	TGTGCCAGCTCACCCGACGGGGGGGTCTACCCCCTGGGGGAGCAGTACTTC	CASSPDGGVYPLGEQYF
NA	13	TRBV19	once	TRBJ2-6	TGTGCCAGTCGGGTGTCTGGGGCCAACGTCCTGACTTTC	CASRVSGANVLTF
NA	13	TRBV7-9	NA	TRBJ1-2	TGTGCCAGCAGCTCATCGGGGAGCTATGGCTACACCTTC	CASSSSGSYGYTF
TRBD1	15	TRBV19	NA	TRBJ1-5	TGTGCCAGTACCTACTTACAGGGGGCCGGTCAGCCCCAGCATTTT	CASTYLQGAGQPQHF
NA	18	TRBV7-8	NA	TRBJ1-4	TGTGCCAGCACACAACCCAGCGGTATAGGGAGTGGGAATGAAAAACTGTTTTTT	CASTQPSGIGSGNEKLFF
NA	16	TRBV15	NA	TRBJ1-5	TGTGCCACCAGCAGAGGAGGAGGGGCCGGTGGTCAGCCCCAGCATTTT	CATSRGGGAGGQPQHF
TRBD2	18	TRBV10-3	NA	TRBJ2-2	TGTGCCATCAGTACAGCGGGGGCTTCCGGAGGGAACACCGGGGAGCTGTTTTTT	CAISTAGASGGNTGELFF
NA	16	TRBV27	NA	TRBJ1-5	TGTGCCAGCAGTTTAGGGGGGTACTTAGGCAATCAGCCCCAGCATTTT	CASSLGGYLGNQPQHF
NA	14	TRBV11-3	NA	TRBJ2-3	TGTGCCAGCAGCTTAGGGGTAGCCACAGATACGCAGTATTTT	CASSLGVATDTQYF
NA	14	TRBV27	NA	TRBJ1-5	TGTGCCAGCAGCCTTAAAACAGGGTATCAGCCCCAGCATTTT	CASSLKTGYQPQHF
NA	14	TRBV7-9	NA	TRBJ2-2	TGTGCCAGCCACCCGGACAGCAACACCGGGGAGCTGTTTTTT	CASHPDSNTGELFF